Listed below are T cell receptor beta chains from one sample, sequenced in a study of blood T cell repertoires in COVID-19. Some clones are missing from TCRdb's copy, which holds only in-frame ones; the method was immunoSEQ multiplex PCR. The table lists 81,000 or so clones, about 88% of them singletons. Source material: peripheral blood. These TCRs come from a man aged 70 or older with active or convalescent COVID-19. Both conserved end residues are part of each CDR3.

v_call | cdr3_aa
TRBV3-1/TRBV3-2 | CASSSAGGDYGYTF
TRBV29-1 | CSADSGGASYEQYF
TRBV7-9 | CASSPSGSTDTQYF
TRBV29-1 | CSVKTGGSYEQYF
TRBV24-1 | CATSDFSQGAGGEQYF
TRBV7-9 | CASSPTGGGGELFF
TRBV11-3 | CASSLSVNTEAFF
TRBV15 | CATSRVRGDGYTF
TRBV5-1 | CASSLEWGRTDTQYF
TRBV9 | CASSFTGSYYNEQFF
TRBV20-1 | CSARANTEAFF
TRBV24-1 | CATSDSGTSGGYTF
TRBV25-1 | CASSDAGLLRRGAFF
TRBV27 | CASSLSQRWNTEAFF
TRBV5-5 | CASSLGQGAITIYF
TRBV3-1/TRBV3-2 | CASSQFDRIFYGYTF
TRBV30 | CAWSRGLNTEAFF